This T cell receptor (beta chain) was sequenced for a study of Graves' ophthalmopathy and Graves' hyperthyroidism. This CDR3 has 12 residues. The V and J ends lost 2 bases and 9 bases respectively, with 7 bases between them. Germline assignment: CDR1 SGHVS and CDR2 FQNEAQ. Amplified TCR beta CDR3 regions were obtained using RNA transcripts as template. Scientists carried out first-round RT-PCR using HTBI primers and then a second-round multiplex PCR. TCRdb independently ran MiXCR on the multiplex PCR reads; one entry per CDR3 protein. The data contain 500,000 to 700,000 distinct CDR3 sequences, under 40% of them singletons. Patients in the hyperthyroidism group, adults aged 18 to 65, were newly diagnosed, under 2 months' duration. Exclusion covered patients with other autoimmune diseases or uncontrolled infections (as well as pregnancy or lactation). Diagnosis relied on clinical symptoms, serum thyroxine, TRAb, thyroid ultrasound and orbital computed tomography.

In this sample, this clonotype turned up many times. The TCR sequence derives from an adult man with Graves' hyperthyroidism. The sample consisted of peripheral blood or thyroid tissue (not recorded which). The chain combines TRBV7-8 with TRBJ1-4, with D possibly being TRBD1 (5 bases). CDR3 amino acids: CASSLWGQKLFF. The CDR3 bases are TGTGCCAGCAGCTTATGGGGACAAAAACTGTTTTTT.